These 25 T cell receptor beta chains share one sample of origin, sequenced in a study of OX40 agonist ivuxolimab in advanced cancers. TCRdb keeps only in-frame clones here, not all; method: immunoSEQ multiplex PCR. The table lists 53,000 or so clones, almost 85% of them singletons. Sequences were derived from CD4+ or CD8+ T cells sorted from blood, sampled in a trial of the OX40 agonist ivuxolimab. The receptors stem from an adult with an advanced solid tumor such as melanoma, head and neck, liver or kidney cancer.

This sequence joins TRBV10-3 and TRBJ1-2; D unclear. Germline V lookup: CDR1 ENHRY, CDR2 SYGVKD. The ends were cut back, 6 bases at V and 3 bases at J, with 8 bases in the middle. This CDR3 has 12 amino acids. CDR3 amino acids: CAIRNRDYGYTF. CDR3 nucleotide sequence: TGTGCCATCAGGAACAGAGACTATGGCTACACCTTC.

The rearrangement links TRBV6-6 to TRBJ2-7; the D call may be TRBD1 or TRBD2 (5 bases each). Germline V gene lookup returns CDR1 MNHNY and CDR2 SVGAGI (reference sequence). Trimming left V 2 bases short and J 5 bases short, with 13 bases between. The CDR3 totals 14 residues. CDR3 DNA: TGTGCCAGCAGTTACGGTCAGAGGGGCGACGAGCAGTACTTC. This codes for CASSYGQRGDEQYF.

The chain is built from TRBV4-3 and TRBJ2-3, with TRBD1 matching over 10 bases. With 1 base clipped from V and 5 bases from J, the junction kept 9 bases outside the gene matches. Germline CDR1 is LGHNA and CDR2 is YSLEER. The CDR3 spans 17 residues. The CDR3 loop is CASSQATGGTGVDTQYF. DNA for the CDR3: TGCGCCAGCAGCCAAGCAACGGGAGGGACAGGGGTAGATACGCAGTATTTT.

The chain links TRBV14 to TRBJ2-5, with D uncertain. The J call may be mistaken, given a closer DNA end match to TRBJ2-7. Germline V lookup: CDR1 SGHDN, CDR2 FVKESK. This CDR3 is built from 15 residues. CDR3 protein: CASSQDRPLVYEQYF. The CDR3 bases are TGTGCCAGCAGCCAAGATCGACCCCTCGTCTACGAGCAGTACTTC.

The rearrangement joins TRBV11-3 to TRBJ2-4; the D is unclear. CDR1 SGHNT and CDR2 YENEEA come from the germline V gene. V gave up 5 bases and J gave up 0 bases, with 20 bases separating them. This CDR3 spans 18 amino acids. Here the CDR3 DNA reads TGTGCCAGCAGCCAGAGATTCGAACAGACCCAAGCCAAAAACATTCAGTACTTC. It translates to CASSQRFEQTQAKNIQYF.

The V and J genes are TRBV6-6 and TRBJ2-3, with 9 bases lining up with TRBD2. CDR3 length equals 14 residues. Germline V lookup: CDR1 MNHNY, CDR2 SVGAGI (reference sequence). The J segment lost 3 bases and the V segment lost 6 bases, leaving 4 bases of the junction unmatched. The DNA of the CDR3 is TGTGCCAGCAGACCCGCGGGAGGGACAGATACGCAGTATTTT. Encoded protein: CASRPAGGTDTQYF.

The V gene is TRBV5-5, the J gene TRBJ1-3; 7 bases are a match to TRBD1. Germline CDR1 reads SGHKS; CDR2 reads YYEKEE (reference sequence). V shed 4 bases, J shed 4 bases, and the junction held 8 bases outside the gene matches. The CDR3 length is 15 residues. The CDR3 DNA sequence: TGTGCCAGCAGCCGGCAGGGGGTGGTAGGAAACACCATATATTTT. Protein: CASSRQGVVGNTIYF.

J is TRBJ1-1 and V is TRBV7-9; D is perhaps TRBD1 (5 bases). The CDR3 extends over 14 amino acids. V gave up 5 bases and J gave up 0 bases, with 10 bases separating them. Germline V gives CDR1 SEHNR, CDR2 FQNEAQ (reference sequence). CDR3 in DNA: TGTGCCAGCAGCGCTGACAGCATGAACACTGAAGCTTTCTTT. As protein: CASSADSMNTEAFF.

This clone was seen a single time. The chain combines TRBV5-1 with TRBJ2-5, with D hard to call. The DNA end is more similar to TRBJ2-7, so the J call may be wrong. Germline V gene sequence: CDR1 SGHRS, CDR2 YFSETQ. This CDR3 is 10 amino acids long. CDR3 region: CASRLYEQYF. DNA for the CDR3: TGCGCCAGCAGACTCTACGAGCAGTACTTC.

V is TRBV4-1 and J is TRBJ1-5; D is ambiguous. V gave up 1 base and J gave up 6 bases, with 7 bases separating them. This CDR3 spans 13 amino acids. From germline, CDR1 is MGHRA and CDR2 YSYEKL. CDR3: CASSQVVGQPQHF. For the CDR3, the DNA is TGCGCCAGCAGCCAAGTAGTGGGTCAGCCCCAGCATTTT.

The rearrangement uses TRBV2 and TRBJ2-2; 14 bases are shared with TRBD2. The CDR3 loop spans 15 amino acids. The trim removed 6 bases at V and 4 bases at J, leaving 1 base unmatched. Germline CDR1 SNHLY, CDR2 FYNNEI. CDR3 nucleotide sequence: TGTGCCAGCAGGGGACTAGCGGGAGTCACCGGGGAGCTGTTTTTT. This encodes CASRGLAGVTGELFF.

The V gene is TRBV6-5, the J gene TRBJ1-2; D may be TRBD1 (5 bases). The CDR3 has 13 residues. CDR1 is MNHEY and CDR2 is SVGAGI in the germline V gene. V was trimmed by 0 bases and J by 9 bases, leaving 11 bases between them. This CDR3 reads CASSYSQAGRYTF. CDR3 coding DNA: TGTGCCAGCAGTTACTCCCAGGCAGGGCGCTACACCTTC.

The chain employs TRBV5-1 and TRBJ2-5, with a possible D match to TRBD1 (6 bases). V lost 1 base and J 5 bases, leaving 15 bases between the germline ends. Germline-derived CDR1 and CDR2 are SGHRS and YFSETQ. There are 15 residues in the CDR3. Here the CDR3 reads CASSLPQGMGETQYF. The CDR3 DNA reads TGCGCCAGCAGCTTGCCACAGGGAATGGGGGAGACCCAGTACTTC.

J is TRBJ2-7 and V is TRBV30; 9 nucleotides line up with TRBD1. The CDR3 length is 13 residues. J lost 6 bases, V lost 3 bases, and 6 bases had no gene match. Germline-derived CDR1 and CDR2 are GTSNPN and SVGIG (reference sequence). CDR3 amino acids: CAWRTGGFSEQYF. CDR3 bases: TGTGCCTGGAGGACAGGGGGGTTTAGCGAGCAGTACTTC.

This chain uses TRBV14 with TRBJ2-7; D gene unclear. V lost 5 bases and J 1 base, leaving 3 bases between the germline ends. The germline gives CDR1 SGHDN, CDR2 FVKESK. The CDR3 length is 11 residues. The CDR3 spells CASSYSYEQYF. The CDR3, as DNA: TGTGCCAGCAGCTATTCCTACGAGCAGTACTTC. Combining the CDR3 with reference TRBV14 and TRBJ2-7 gives the whole variable domain EAGVTQFPSHSVIEKGQTVTLRCDPISGHDNLYWYRRVMGKEIKFLLHFVKESKQDESGMPNNRFLAERTGGTYSTLKVQPAELEDSGVYFCASSYSYEQYFGPGTRLTVT.

This clone was counted a single time. V and J are TRBV19 and TRBJ1-5; 9 positions match TRBD1. The J segment lost 6 bases and the V segment lost 7 bases, leaving 7 bases of the junction unmatched. The CDR3 has 14 residues. CDR1 is LNHDA and CDR2 is SQIVND in the germline V gene (reference sequence). This CDR3 is CASTKQGAGQPQHF. CDR3 in DNA: TGTGCCAGTACCAAACAGGGGGCTGGTCAGCCCCAGCATTTT.

The genes are TRBV7-3 and TRBJ2-1; TRBD2 matches at 8 bases. CDR1 and CDR2 (germline): SGHTA, FQGTGA. There are 15 residues in the CDR3. The junction had 9 bases not matched to a gene; V was cut back by 4 bases and J by 7 bases. The CDR3 loop reads CASSSYSGGRNEQFF. CDR3 in DNA: TGTGCCAGCAGCTCCTATTCGGGCGGGAGGAATGAGCAGTTCTTC.

The V gene is TRBV28, the J gene TRBJ1-2, with D hard to call. The CDR3 loop spans 15 amino acids. The V end was cut by 5 bases, the J end by 4 bases, with 17 bases between. Per the germline V gene, CDR1 is MDHEN and CDR2 is SYDVKM. The DNA for the CDR3 is TGTGCCAGCAGTCCCCCCGGGAGGGTGGGCTATGGCTACACCTTC. Its protein is CASSPPGRVGYGYTF.

The gene calls are TRBV7-2 and TRBJ2-7; 13 nucleotides line up with TRBD2. Germline V gives CDR1 SGHTA, CDR2 FQGNSA. The CDR3 runs to 18 residues. After removal of 1 base from V and 0 bases from J, the junction contained 6 bases not matched to a gene. The CDR3, as DNA: TGTGCCAGCAGCTTAGGGACTAGCGGGAGTTTAAGCTCCTACGAGCAGTACTTC. It codes for CASSLGTSGSLSSYEQYF.

V and J are TRBV14 and TRBJ1-1, with 7 bases matching TRBD1. Trimming at V came to 4 bases and at J to 3 bases, leaving 5 bases not matched to a gene. Germline V CDR1 and CDR2: SGHDN, FVKESK. This CDR3 contains 14 residues. The CDR3 sequence: CASSREQGHTEAFF. The CDR3 DNA follows: TGTGCCAGCAGCCGAGAACAGGGGCACACTGAAGCTTTCTTT. The entire variable domain, with the rest obtained from reference TRBV14 and TRBJ1-1, is as follows: EAGVTQFPSHSVIEKGQTVTLRCDPISGHDNLYWYRRVMGKEIKFLLHFVKESKQDESGMPNNRFLAERTGGTYSTLKVQPAELEDSGVYFCASSREQGHTEAFFGQGTRLTVV.

V usage is TRBV7-2 and J usage is TRBJ2-3; D is ambiguous. Trimming shortened V by 5 bases and J by 4 bases, and 16 bases separated the two germline ends. CDR3 size: 15 residues. Germline V lookup: CDR1 SGHTA, CDR2 FQGNSA. CDR3 coding DNA: TGTGCCAGCAGCCTCACCGGCGCTTCGGCAGATACGCAGTATTTT. This translates into CASSLTGASADTQYF.

This clone has just one count. V and J are TRBV7-9 and TRBJ2-7; TRBD2 agrees at 7 bases. Losses at the gene ends were 6 bases for V and 0 bases for J; bases not matched to a gene: 17. The CDR3 consists of 18 residues. CDR1 is SEHNR and CDR2 is FQNEAQ in the germline V gene (reference sequence). The CDR3 DNA sequence: TGTGCCAGCAGTTCCCCACCCTGGGCGGGACTAACCTCCTACGAGCAGTACTTC. Translating it yields CASSSPPWAGLTSYEQYF.

V and J are TRBV18 and TRBJ2-7; D is uncertain. Germline V gene sequence: CDR1 KGHSH, CDR2 LQKENI. Trimming took 0 bases from V and 2 from J, leaving 14 bases between them. The CDR3 runs to 16 residues. The CDR3 region has the DNA TGTGCCAGCTCACCACCAACCGGACGTTCCGCCTACGAGCAGTACTTC. Its protein is CASSPPTGRSAYEQYF.

The chain links TRBV13 to TRBJ2-7, with 10 nucleotides matching TRBD1. This CDR3 is built from 14 residues. The V gene's germline CDR1 is PRHDT and CDR2 FYEKMQ (reference sequence). The V segment lost 5 bases and the J segment 7 bases; nucleotides outside the gene matches: 8. CDR3 residues: CASSPRQGAREQYF. For the CDR3, the DNA is TGTGCCAGCAGCCCTCGACAGGGGGCCCGGGAGCAGTACTTC.

Only a few counts were recorded for this clone. The rearrangement links TRBV19 to TRBJ2-6, with D possibly TRBD1 on 6 matching bases. The CDR3 sequence is 18 residues long. Germline CDR1 LNHDA, CDR2 SQIVND (reference sequence). V gave up 6 bases and J gave up 0 bases, with 18 bases separating them. CDR3 amino acids: CASSDPGHRFSGANVLTF. The CDR3 bases are TGTGCCAGTAGCGACCCGGGACACCGATTCTCTGGGGCCAACGTCCTGACTTTC.